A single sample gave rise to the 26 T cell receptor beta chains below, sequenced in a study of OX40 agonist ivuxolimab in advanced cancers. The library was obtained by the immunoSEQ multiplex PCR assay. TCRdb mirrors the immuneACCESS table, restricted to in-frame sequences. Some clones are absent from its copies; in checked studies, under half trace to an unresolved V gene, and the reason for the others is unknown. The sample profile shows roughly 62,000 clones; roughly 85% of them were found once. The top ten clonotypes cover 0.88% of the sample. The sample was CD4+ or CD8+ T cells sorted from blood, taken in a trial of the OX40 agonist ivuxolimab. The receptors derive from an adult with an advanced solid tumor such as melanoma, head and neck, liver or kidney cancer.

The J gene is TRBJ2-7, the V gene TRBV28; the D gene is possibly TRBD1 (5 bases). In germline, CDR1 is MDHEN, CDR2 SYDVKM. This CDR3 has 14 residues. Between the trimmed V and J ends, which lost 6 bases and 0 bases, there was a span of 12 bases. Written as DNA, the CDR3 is TGTGCCAGCAGGAACAGGCGGAGCTCCTACGAGCAGTACTTC. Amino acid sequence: CASRNRRSSYEQYF.

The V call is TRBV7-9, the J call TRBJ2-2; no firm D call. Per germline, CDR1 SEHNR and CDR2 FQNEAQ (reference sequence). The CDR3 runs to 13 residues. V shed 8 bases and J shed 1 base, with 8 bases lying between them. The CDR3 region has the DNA TGTGCCAGCCACGCAGGGAACACCGGGGAGCTGTTTTTT. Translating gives CASHAGNTGELFF. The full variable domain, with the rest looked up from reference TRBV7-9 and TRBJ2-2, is DTGVSQNPRHKITKRGQNVTFRCDPISEHNRLYWYRQTLGQGPEFLTYFQNEAQLEKSRLLSDRFSAERPKGSFSTLEIQRTEQGDSAMYLCASHAGNTGELFFGEGSRLTVL.

As DNA, the CDR3 is TGTGCCAGCAGTTTACTAGGGGGAAATGAGCAGTTCTTC. Residues: CASSLLGGNEQFF. The gene calls are TRBV28 and TRBJ2-1, with D possibly being TRBD1 (6 bases). The CDR3 runs to 13 residues. Per the germline V gene, CDR1 is MDHEN and CDR2 is SYDVKM. V was cut by 2 bases and J by 7 bases, with 9 bases left in between.

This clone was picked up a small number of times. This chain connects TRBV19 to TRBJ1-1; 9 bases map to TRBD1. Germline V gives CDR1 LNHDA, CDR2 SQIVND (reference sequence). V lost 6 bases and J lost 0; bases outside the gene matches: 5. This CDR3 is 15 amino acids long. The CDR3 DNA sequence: TGTGCCAGTAGGGTACAGGGGGCTATGAACACTGAAGCTTTCTTT. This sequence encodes CASRVQGAMNTEAFF.

The DNA of the CDR3 is TGCGCCAGCAGCTATGACCTATACGAGCAGTACTTC. Translating it yields CASSYDLYEQYF. The J gene is TRBJ2-7, the V gene TRBV5-1, with D hard to call. Trimming took off 3 bases at V and 4 bases at J, with 8 bases between the two ends. CDR1 SGHRS and CDR2 YFSETQ come from the germline V gene. The CDR3 is 12 amino acids.

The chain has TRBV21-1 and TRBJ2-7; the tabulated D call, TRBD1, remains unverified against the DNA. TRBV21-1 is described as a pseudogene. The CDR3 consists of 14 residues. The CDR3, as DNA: TGTGCCAGCAGCAAATCTTGGGCATCCTACGAGCAGTACTTC. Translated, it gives CASSKSWASYEQYF.

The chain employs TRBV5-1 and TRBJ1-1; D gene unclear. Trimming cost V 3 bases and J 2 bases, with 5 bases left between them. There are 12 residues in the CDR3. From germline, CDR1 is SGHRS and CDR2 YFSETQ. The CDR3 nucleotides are TGCGCCAGCAGCTATGAAAACACTGAAGCTTTCTTT. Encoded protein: CASSYENTEAFF.

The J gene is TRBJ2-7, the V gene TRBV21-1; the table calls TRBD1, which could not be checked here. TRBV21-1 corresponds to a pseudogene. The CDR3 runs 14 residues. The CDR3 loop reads CASSERGRDYEQYF. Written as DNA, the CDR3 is TGTGCCAGCAGTGAGAGGGGGCGAGACTACGAGCAGTACTTC.

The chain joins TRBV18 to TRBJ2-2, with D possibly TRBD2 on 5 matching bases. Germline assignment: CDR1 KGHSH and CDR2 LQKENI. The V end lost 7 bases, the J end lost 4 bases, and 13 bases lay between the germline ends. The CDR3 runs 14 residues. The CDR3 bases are TGTGCCAGCTGTCATAGCGTCGGCACCGGGGAGCTGTTTTTT. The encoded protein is CASCHSVGTGELFF.

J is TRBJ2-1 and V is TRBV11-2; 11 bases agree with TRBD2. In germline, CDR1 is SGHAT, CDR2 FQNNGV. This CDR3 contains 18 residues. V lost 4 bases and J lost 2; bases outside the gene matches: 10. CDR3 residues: CASSSHPVLAGAYNEQFF. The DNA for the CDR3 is TGTGCCAGCAGCTCTCACCCCGTACTAGCGGGGGCCTACAATGAGCAGTTCTTC.

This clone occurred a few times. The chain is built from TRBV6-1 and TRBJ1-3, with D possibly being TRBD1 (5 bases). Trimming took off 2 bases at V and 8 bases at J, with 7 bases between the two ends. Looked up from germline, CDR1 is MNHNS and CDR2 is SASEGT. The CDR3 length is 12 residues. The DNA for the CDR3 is TGTGCCAGCAGTGAACGGGGGTACACCATATATTTT. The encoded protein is CASSERGYTIYF.

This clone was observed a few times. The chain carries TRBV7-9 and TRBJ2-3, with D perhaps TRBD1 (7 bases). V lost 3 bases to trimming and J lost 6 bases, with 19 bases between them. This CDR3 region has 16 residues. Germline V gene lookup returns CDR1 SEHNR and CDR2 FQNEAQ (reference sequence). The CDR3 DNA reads TGTGCCAGCAGCTTGGCTATAGGAGGGGGCAGCGATACGCAGTATTTT. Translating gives CASSLAIGGGSDTQYF.

In DNA form, the CDR3 reads TGCGCCAGCAGGCCTCCGGGGTTAGCGGGAGGGCCAAGCTCCTACAATGAGCAGTTCTTC. It is translated as CASRPPGLAGGPSSYNEQFF. The chain couples TRBV10-1 to TRBJ2-1; 11 nucleotides line up with TRBD2. V gave up 6 bases and J gave up 0 bases; unmatched junction bases: 16. Germline values: CDR1 WNHNN, CDR2 SYGVQD (reference sequence). The CDR3 spans 20 residues.

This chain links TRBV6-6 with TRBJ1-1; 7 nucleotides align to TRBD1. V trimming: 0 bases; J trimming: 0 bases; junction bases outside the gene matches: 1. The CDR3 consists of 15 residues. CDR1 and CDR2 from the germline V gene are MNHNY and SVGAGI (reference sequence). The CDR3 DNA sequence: TGTGCCAGCAGTTACTCGCAGGGGGTGAACACTGAAGCTTTCTTT. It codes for CASSYSQGVNTEAFF.

CDR3 region: CSVYTGQGRFYEQYF. The CDR3, as DNA: TGCAGCGTTTACACCGGACAGGGCCGGTTCTACGAGCAGTACTTC. The chain has TRBV29-1 and TRBJ2-7; 8 positions agree with TRBD1. This CDR3 contains 15 residues. The germline CDR1 and CDR2 sequences are SQVTM and ANQGSEA. Trimming removed 5 bases from V and 3 bases from J; junction bases left unmatched: 12.

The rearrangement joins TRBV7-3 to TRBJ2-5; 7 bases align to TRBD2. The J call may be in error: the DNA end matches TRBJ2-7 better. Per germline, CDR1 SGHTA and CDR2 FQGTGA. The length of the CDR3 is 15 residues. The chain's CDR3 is CASSLSGSGAYEQYF. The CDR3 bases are TGTGCCAGCAGCTTAAGCGGGAGTGGAGCCTACGAGCAGTACTTC.

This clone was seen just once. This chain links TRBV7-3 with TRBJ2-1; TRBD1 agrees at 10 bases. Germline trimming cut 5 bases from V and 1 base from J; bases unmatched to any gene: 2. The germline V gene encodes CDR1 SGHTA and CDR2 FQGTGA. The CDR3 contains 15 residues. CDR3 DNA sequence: TGTGCCAGCAGCGTGGGACAGGGGTCCTACAATGAGCAGTTCTTC. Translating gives CASSVGQGSYNEQFF. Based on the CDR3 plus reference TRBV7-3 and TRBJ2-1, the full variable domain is GAGVSQTPSNKVTEKGKYVELRCDPISGHTALYWYRQSLGQGPEFLIYFQGTGAADDSGLPNDRFFAVRPEGSVSTLKIQRTERGDSAVYLCASSVGQGSYNEQFFGPGTRLTVL.

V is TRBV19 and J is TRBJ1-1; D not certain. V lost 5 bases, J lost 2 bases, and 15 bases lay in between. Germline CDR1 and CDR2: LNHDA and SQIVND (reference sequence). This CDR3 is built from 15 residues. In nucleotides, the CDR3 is TGTGCCAGTAGTTTCCCCCGGACGGCTAACACTGAAGCTTTCTTT. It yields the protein CASSFPRTANTEAFF.

The CDR3 region has the DNA TGTGCCAGCAGCAAAAAAACAGGGAGGATCCAGCCCCAGCATTTT. Its protein product is CASSKKTGRIQPQHF. The chain has TRBV21-1 and TRBJ1-5. TRBV21-1 is reported as a pseudogene. The CDR3 totals 15 residues.

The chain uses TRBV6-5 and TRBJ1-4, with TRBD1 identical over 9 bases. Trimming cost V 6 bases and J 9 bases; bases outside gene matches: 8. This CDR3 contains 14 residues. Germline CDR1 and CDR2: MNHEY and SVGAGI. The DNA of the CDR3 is TGTGCCAGCAGGCCTACAGGGGGCCGTCAAAAACTGTTTTTT. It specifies CASRPTGGRQKLFF.

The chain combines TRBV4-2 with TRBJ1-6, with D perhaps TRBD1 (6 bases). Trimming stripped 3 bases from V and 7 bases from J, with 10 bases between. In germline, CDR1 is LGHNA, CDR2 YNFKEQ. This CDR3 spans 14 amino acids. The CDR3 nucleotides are TGTGCCAGCAGCCAGGCTGACAGGAATTCACCCCTCCACTTT. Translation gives CASSQADRNSPLHF.

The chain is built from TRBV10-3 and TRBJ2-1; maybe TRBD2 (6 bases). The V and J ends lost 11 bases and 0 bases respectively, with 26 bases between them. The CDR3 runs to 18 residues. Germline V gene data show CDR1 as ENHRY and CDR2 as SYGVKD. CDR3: CASKSTVASENSYNEQFF. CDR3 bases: TGTGCCTCAAAGTCCACCGTAGCTAGCGAGAACTCCTACAATGAGCAGTTCTTC.

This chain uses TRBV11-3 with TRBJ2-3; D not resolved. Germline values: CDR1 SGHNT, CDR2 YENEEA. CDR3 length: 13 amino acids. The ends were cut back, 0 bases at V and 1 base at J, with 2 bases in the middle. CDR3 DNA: TGTGCCAGCAGCTTAGACGGCACAGATACGCAGTATTTT. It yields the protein CASSLDGTDTQYF.

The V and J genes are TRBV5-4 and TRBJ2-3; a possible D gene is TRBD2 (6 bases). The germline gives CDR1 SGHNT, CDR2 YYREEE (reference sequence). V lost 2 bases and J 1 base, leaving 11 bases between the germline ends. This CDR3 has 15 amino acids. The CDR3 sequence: CASSFVGGGTDTQYF. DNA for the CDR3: TGTGCCAGCAGCTTCGTCGGAGGGGGCACAGATACGCAGTATTTT. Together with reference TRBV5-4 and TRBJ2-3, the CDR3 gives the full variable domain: ETGVTQSPTHLIKTRGQQVTLRCSSQSGHNTVSWYQQALGQGPQFIFQYYREEENGRGNFPPRFSGLQFPNYSSELNVNALELDDSALYLCASSFVGGGTDTQYFGPGTRLTVL.

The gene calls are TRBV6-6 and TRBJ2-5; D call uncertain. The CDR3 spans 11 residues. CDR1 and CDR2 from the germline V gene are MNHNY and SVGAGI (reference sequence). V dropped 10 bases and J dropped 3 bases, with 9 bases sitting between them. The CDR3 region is CATSPKETQYF. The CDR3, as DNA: TGTGCCACTTCCCCCAAAGAGACCCAGTACTTC.

The CDR3 region is CASSPPTGLSSYGYTF. The DNA of the CDR3 is TGTGCCAGCAGCCCTCCGACAGGGCTATCTTCCTATGGCTACACCTTC. V usage is TRBV5-4 and J usage is TRBJ1-2, with 7 nucleotides matching TRBD1. From germline, CDR1 is SGHNT and CDR2 YYREEE (reference sequence). The J segment lost 4 bases and the V segment lost 4 bases, leaving 13 bases of the junction unmatched. There are 16 residues in the CDR3.